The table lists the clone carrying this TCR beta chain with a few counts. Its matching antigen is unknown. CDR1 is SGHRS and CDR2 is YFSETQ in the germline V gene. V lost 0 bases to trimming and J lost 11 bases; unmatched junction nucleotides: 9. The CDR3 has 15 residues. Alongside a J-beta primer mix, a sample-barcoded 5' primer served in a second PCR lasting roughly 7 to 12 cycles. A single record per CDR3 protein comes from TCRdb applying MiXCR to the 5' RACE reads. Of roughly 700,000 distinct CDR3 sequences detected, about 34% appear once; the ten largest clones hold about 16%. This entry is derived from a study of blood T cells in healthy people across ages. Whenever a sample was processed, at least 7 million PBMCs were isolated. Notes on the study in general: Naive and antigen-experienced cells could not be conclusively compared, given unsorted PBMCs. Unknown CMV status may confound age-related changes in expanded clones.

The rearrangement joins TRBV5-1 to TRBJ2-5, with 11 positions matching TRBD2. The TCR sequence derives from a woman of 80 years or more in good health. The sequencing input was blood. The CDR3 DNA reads TGCGCCAGCAGCTTGGCTAGCGGGGGGAGGAATGAGCAGTACTTC. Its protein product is CASSLASGGRNEQYF. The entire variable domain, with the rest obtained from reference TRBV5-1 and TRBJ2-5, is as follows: KAGVTQTPRYLIKTRGQQVTLSCSPISGHRSVSWYQQTPGQGLQFLFEYFSETQRNKGNFPGRFSGRQFSNSRSEMNVSTLELGDSALYLCASSLASGGRNEQYFGPGTRLLVL.